This TCR beta chain was captured in a study of T cell responses to AZD1222 COVID-19 vaccine. Study observations and caveats: At 160-218 and 743-854, vaccine-associated CD4 TCRs were dominant, and they spanned spike. A mostly white British donor set with more females was recruited, and clonal diversity was possibly underestimated. Compared with day 0, the breadth and depth of the Spike-specific TCR repertoire rose significantly after two doses of AZD1222.

The data were produced by immunoSEQ multiplex PCR, yet TCRdb's version contains in-frame clones alone and is incomplete. The table lists 150,000 or so clones, roughly 94% of them singletons. The CDR3 consists of 15 residues. About this clone itself: Its antigen is still unknown.

The source of this sequence is an adult who received the AZD1222 COVID-19 vaccine. This chain uses TRBV1 with TRBJ1-2; the tabulated D call, TRBD1, remains unverified against the DNA. TRBV1 represents a pseudogene. Sequences were derived from peripheral blood, sampled 28 days after the second AZD1222 dose. The DNA of the CDR3 is TGCACCAGCAGCCAAGCTGGGGGCGCGAGCTATGGCTACACCTTC. Its translation: CTSSQAGGASYGYTF.